Sequencing of this T cell receptor (beta chain) was carried out in a study of blood T cell repertoires in COVID-19. About the study: Acute and convalescent COVID-19 samples came from the United States, Italy and Spain. Sources were T cells, B-cell-depleted T cells, or PBMCs; the material itself was cDNA or gDNA.

This CDR3 contains 12 residues. The V and J ends lost 4 bases and 4 bases respectively, with 4 bases between them. From germline, CDR1 is KGHDR and CDR2 SFDVKD. The study counted Cohort 3 donors as recovered given two negative PCRs, clearance, or symptom resolution. Sequencing used immunoSEQ multiplex PCR; TCRdb keeps in-frame clones, though not all of them. The repertoire includes fewer than 350,000 clones, approximately 91% of them detected once, and approximately 5.5% sits in the top ten. The sequenced sample was PBMCs or T cells enriched from blood (not recorded which). This TCR was recovered from a man between 60 and 75 years old who had recovered from COVID-19. The V gene is TRBV24-1, the J gene TRBJ2-1; D not certain. The CDR3 DNA is TGTGCCACCAGTGACCCTTACAATGAGCAGTTCTTC. This encodes CATSDPYNEQFF.